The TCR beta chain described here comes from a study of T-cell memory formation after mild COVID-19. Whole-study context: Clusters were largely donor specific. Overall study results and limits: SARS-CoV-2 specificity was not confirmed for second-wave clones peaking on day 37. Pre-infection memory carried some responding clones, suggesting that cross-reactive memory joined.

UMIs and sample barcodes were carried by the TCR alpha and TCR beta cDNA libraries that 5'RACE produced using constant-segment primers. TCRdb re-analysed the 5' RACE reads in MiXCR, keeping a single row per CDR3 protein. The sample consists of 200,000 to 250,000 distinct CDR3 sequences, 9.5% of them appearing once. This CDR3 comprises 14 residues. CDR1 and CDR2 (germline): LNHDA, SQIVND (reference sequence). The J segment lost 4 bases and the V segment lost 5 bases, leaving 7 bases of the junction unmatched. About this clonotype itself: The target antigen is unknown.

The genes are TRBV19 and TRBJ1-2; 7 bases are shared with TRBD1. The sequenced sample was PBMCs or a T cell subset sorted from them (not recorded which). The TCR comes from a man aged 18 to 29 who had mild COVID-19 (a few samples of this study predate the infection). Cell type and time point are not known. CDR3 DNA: TGTGCCAGTAGTTCACAAGACAGGGCCTATGGCTACACCTTC. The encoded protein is CASSSQDRAYGYTF.